Below, 21 T cell receptor beta chains from the same sample are listed, as sequenced in a study of blood T cell repertoires in COVID-19. TCRdb's table, derived via immunoSEQ multiplex PCR, lists solely in-frame clones and lacks some. The repertoire holds about 270,000 clones, with roughly 80% as singletons. The sample taken for sequencing was peripheral blood. The receptors shown here come from a human donor with COVID-19, enrolled during active disease. The donor label of this sample is uncertain.

The V call is TRBV7-2, the J call TRBJ1-5; TRBD1 matches at 9 bases. CDR1 is SGHTA, CDR2 FQGNSA, per germline. Trimming took 2 bases from V and 6 from J; bases not matched to a gene: 11. This CDR3 comprises 17 residues. The DNA for the CDR3 is TGTGCCAGCAGCTTAACCCTCAAGACAGGGGGTGGTCAGCCCCAGCATTTT. It encodes CASSLTLKTGGGQPQHF.

This clone was found once. The chain links TRBV18 to TRBJ2-1; no clear D gene. The V gene lost 6 bases and the J gene lost 14 bases, with 14 bases spanning the gap. Germline V lookup: CDR1 KGHSH, CDR2 LQKENI. The CDR3 extends over 11 amino acids. The CDR3 reads CASSFSIEEFF. The DNA for the CDR3 is TGTGCCAGCTCCTTCTCAATAGAGGAGTTCTTC.

CDR3 in amino acids: CASSRVAGGQNEQFF. DNA for the CDR3: TGTGCCAGCTCACGCGTAGCGGGAGGACAGAATGAGCAGTTCTTC. V usage is TRBV18 and J usage is TRBJ2-1, with TRBD2 identical over 10 bases. CDR1 and CDR2 from the germline V gene are KGHSH and LQKENI. The CDR3 loop spans 15 amino acids. V shed 4 bases and J 7 bases; nucleotides not matched to a gene: 7.

The chain has TRBV11-2 and TRBJ2-2; possible D gene TRBD1, 5 bases. V lost 4 bases to trimming and J lost 4 bases, with 10 bases between them. This CDR3 spans 14 amino acids. CDR1 is SGHAT, CDR2 FQNNGV, per germline. CDR3 in DNA: TGTGCCAGCAGCTCAGGAACAGGCACCGGGGAGCTGTTTTTT. This gives the protein CASSSGTGTGELFF.

The V call is TRBV24-1, the J call TRBJ2-5; maybe TRBD2 (8 bases). Germline CDR1 and CDR2: KGHDR and SFDVKD. The CDR3 sequence is 15 residues long. V dropped 7 bases and J dropped 2 bases, with 16 bases sitting between them. The CDR3 protein is CATSRGGTVQETQYF. The DNA for the CDR3 is TGTGCCACCAGCCGGGGGGGGACAGTTCAAGAGACCCAGTACTTC.

The J gene is TRBJ1-2, the V gene TRBV19, with TRBD1 matching 7 bases. The V segment lost 3 bases and the J segment 0 bases; nucleotides outside the gene matches: 4. Germline CDR1 reads LNHDA; CDR2 reads SQIVND (reference sequence). The CDR3 is 15 amino acids. The CDR3 region has the DNA TGTGCCAGTAGTATCGACAGGGCCCCTAACTATGGCTACACCTTC. This translates into CASSIDRAPNYGYTF. Full variable domain (outside the CDR3, taken from reference TRBV19 and TRBJ1-2): DGGITQSPKYLFRKEGQNVTLSCEQNLNHDAMYWYRQDPGQGLRLIYYSQIVNDFQKGDIAEGYSVSREKKESFPLTVTSAQKNPTAFYLCASSIDRAPNYGYTFGSGTRLTVV.

The rearrangement joins TRBV7-2 to TRBJ2-7; no firm D call. Per the germline V gene, CDR1 is SGHTA and CDR2 is FQGNSA. This CDR3 is built from 11 residues. V lost 3 bases to trimming and J lost 5 bases, with 5 bases between them. Here the CDR3 DNA reads TGTGCCAGCAGCTTCCGGGACGAGCAGTACTTC. It is translated as CASSFRDEQYF.

This chain connects TRBV9 to TRBJ2-3; 8 nucleotides agree with TRBD2. Germline loops: CDR1 SGDLS, CDR2 YYNGEE. This CDR3 is built from 16 residues. With V trimmed by 2 bases and J by 5 bases, 10 bases remained unmatched. CDR3: CASSVMTSEVIDTQYF. The CDR3 nucleotides read TGTGCCAGCAGCGTGATGACTAGCGAGGTCATAGATACGCAGTATTTT.

V gene TRBV27 combines with J gene TRBJ2-2, with 11 bases that match TRBD2. Trimming removed 5 bases from V and 5 bases from J; junction bases left unmatched: 19. The CDR3 is 20 amino acids. Germline V gives CDR1 MNHEY, CDR2 SMNVEV (reference sequence). The CDR3, as DNA: TGTGCCAGCAGTCTTGCAAACCTACACATAGCGGGAGGGAGTACCGGGGAGCTGTTTTTT. Amino acid sequence: CASSLANLHIAGGSTGELFF.

CDR3 protein: CASSFLGQDTGELFF. The CDR3 DNA follows: TGTGCCAGCAGCTTTTTGGGACAAGACACCGGGGAGCTGTTTTTT. The gene calls are TRBV11-2 and TRBJ2-2, with a tentative D call TRBD1 (6 bases). This CDR3 has 15 residues. Trimming took 3 bases from V and 3 from J, leaving 11 bases between them. Looked up from germline, CDR1 is SGHAT and CDR2 is FQNNGV.

The V and J genes are TRBV11-3 and TRBJ2-3; a possible D gene is TRBD2 (6 bases). This CDR3 is 14 amino acids long. V was pared by 1 base and J by 1 base, with 6 bases between. Germline values: CDR1 SGHNT, CDR2 YENEEA. CDR3 sequence reads: CASSLAGGTDTQYF. In DNA form, the CDR3 reads TGTGCCAGCAGCTTAGCGGGAGGCACAGATACGCAGTATTTT.

The J gene is TRBJ1-3, the V gene TRBV6-1; D is undetermined. The CDR3 loop spans 13 amino acids. V was pared by 1 base and J by 4 bases, with 5 bases between. Germline V gene data show CDR1 as MNHNS and CDR2 as SASEGT. The CDR3 here is CASSEVGGNTIYF. Written as DNA, the CDR3 is TGTGCCAGCAGTGAAGTGGGCGGAAACACCATATATTTT.

CDR3 amino acids: CASSSRNTGELFF. CDR3 coding DNA: TGTGCCAGCAGTTCCCGGAACACCGGGGAGCTGTTTTTT. The rearrangement uses TRBV27 and TRBJ2-2; D uncertain. The CDR3 has 13 residues. Germline-derived CDR1 and CDR2 are MNHEY and SMNVEV (reference sequence). Trimming shortened V by 4 bases and J by 1 base, and 4 bases separated the two germline ends.

This clone has just one count. The chain is built from TRBV19 and TRBJ2-1, with TRBD1 identical over 8 bases. This CDR3 region has 15 residues. Germline CDR1 and CDR2: LNHDA and SQIVND (reference sequence). J was trimmed by 5 bases and V by 6 bases; bases with no gene match: 9. CDR3 residues: CASRTGTGYNNEQFF. The DNA of the CDR3 is TGTGCCAGTAGGACCGGGACAGGTTATAACAATGAGCAGTTCTTC.

The V and J genes are TRBV5-4 and TRBJ1-3; TRBD1 aligns across 7 bases. The CDR3 extends over 15 amino acids. V trimming: 0 bases; J trimming: 3 bases; junction bases outside the gene matches: 3. In germline, CDR1 is SGHNT, CDR2 YYREEE (reference sequence). This CDR3 is CASSLEGARGNTIYF. The CDR3 nucleotides are TGTGCCAGCAGCTTGGAGGGGGCTCGTGGAAACACCATATATTTT.

The chain employs TRBV12-3 or TRBV12-4 and TRBJ1-1; tentatively, D is TRBD1 (5 bases). The CDR3 is 12 residues long. V was shortened by 8 bases and J by 8 bases, with 15 bases between the two germline ends. The CDR3 coding sequence is TGTGCCAGCGGATTCTCTAACAGGGAAGCTTTCTTT. This encodes CASGFSNREAFF.

This chain connects TRBV4-2 to TRBJ1-3; the match to TRBD1 covers 8 bases. V lost 0 bases and J lost 3; bases outside the gene matches: 7. This CDR3 comprises 17 residues. CDR1 LGHNA and CDR2 YNFKEQ come from the germline V gene. The CDR3 here is CASSQDYRTGYGNTIYF. The CDR3 nucleotides are TGTGCCAGCAGCCAAGACTACCGGACAGGGTATGGAAACACCATATATTTT.

In regard to this clone: Other DNA sequences in this specimen translate into the identical CDR3. The V gene is TRBV9, the J gene TRBJ1-3, with a tentative D call TRBD1 (5 bases). The length of the CDR3 is 14 residues. Germline-derived CDR1 and CDR2 are SGDLS and YYNGEE. Trimming left V 1 base short and J 1 base short, with 6 bases between. The CDR3 sequence: CASSVRGSGNTIYF. CDR3 DNA: TGTGCCAGCAGCGTAAGGGGATCTGGAAACACCATATATTTT.

CDR3 nucleotides: TGCGCCAGCAGCTTGGGATCGGGGACACCCGCCCTCTATGGCTACACCTTC. Translation: CASSLGSGTPALYGYTF. The rearrangement uses TRBV5-1 and TRBJ1-2, with D possibly matching TRBD1 (6 bases). This CDR3 has 17 residues. The germline V and J ends were trimmed by 0 bases and 4 bases, with 19 bases remaining between them. The germline V gene has CDR1 SGHRS and CDR2 YFSETQ.

CDR3 in DNA: TGTGCCAGCAGCCTTACGGGACAGAACACAGATACGCAGTATTTT. Translated: CASSLTGQNTDTQYF. This rearrangement joins TRBV7-6 to TRBJ2-3; 7 bases are a match to TRBD1. V gave up 5 bases and J gave up 2 bases; unmatched junction bases: 7. CDR3 size: 15 residues. CDR1 and CDR2 (germline): SGHVS, FNYEAQ.

The chain carries TRBV3-1 (or the pseudogene TRBV3-2) and TRBJ1-5; possible D gene TRBD1, 6 bases. Germline assignment: CDR1 LGHDT and CDR2 YNNKEL (reference sequence). V was cut by 1 base and J by 0 bases, with 19 bases left in between. The CDR3 sequence is 19 residues long. CDR3 DNA: TGTGCCAGCAGCCAAGGAGGGACATCTCTCCTGGATAGCAATCAGCCCCAGCATTTT. Amino acid sequence: CASSQGGTSLLDSNQPQHF.